In this sample, the clone carrying this T cell receptor beta chain turned up a few times. The data belong to a study of early T cells in non-severe SARS-CoV-2 infection. Across the study: Unsorted whole blood bulk RNA was sequenced, with unpaired chains.

Researchers tagged individual cDNA molecules with unique molecular identifiers. TCRdb redid the calling of the 5' RACE reads with MiXCR, one entry per CDR3 protein. The top ten clones hold approximately 1% of a sample with roughly 72,000 distinct CDR3 sequences, more than 10% of them seen once. Looked up from germline, CDR1 is SGHRS and CDR2 is YFSETQ. The CDR3 is 13 residues long. V was cut by 5 bases and J by 6 bases, with 13 bases left in between. This TCR derives from an adult who was a healthcare worker with PCR-confirmed SARS-CoV-2 infection or an uninfected control (not recorded which). The V call is TRBV5-1, the J call TRBJ2-3; a weak D match, TRBD1 (5 bases). Material for sequencing was whole blood. CDR3 DNA sequence: TGCGCCAGCAGATCTGAAGGGGTGGATACGCAGTATTTT. As protein: CASRSEGVDTQYF.